This T cell receptor (beta chain) stems from a study of vaccination effects on CD4 cells after COVID-19. Libraries were prepared by immunoSEQ multiplex PCR; TCRdb keeps only in-frame clonotypes and omits some of them. The sample holds about 38,000 clones, under 75% seen once. A remark on this clone: Its antigen is as yet unknown.

The V and J ends lost 5 bases and 5 bases, in that order; junction bases with no gene match: 2. CDR1 GTSNPN and CDR2 SVGIG come from the germline V gene (reference sequence). This CDR3 has 12 residues. ViraFEST assay sequencing came after antigen-specific CD4+ T cells were expanded with viral peptide pools. On roughly day 9 of culture, CD4+ T cells were separated out. All vaccine recipients tested negative for nucleocapsid antibodies and had never contracted SARS-CoV-2 infection. The V and J genes are TRBV30 and TRBJ2-1, with 8 bases that match TRBD1. The sequence derives from a human donor who received a COVID-19 vaccine. Sequenced material: CD4+ T cells from PBMCs cultured with SARS-CoV-2 spike peptides, taken before COVID-19 vaccination. For the CDR3, the DNA is TGTGCCTGGCGGACAGGGAACAATGAGCAGTTCTTC. It specifies CAWRTGNNEQFF.